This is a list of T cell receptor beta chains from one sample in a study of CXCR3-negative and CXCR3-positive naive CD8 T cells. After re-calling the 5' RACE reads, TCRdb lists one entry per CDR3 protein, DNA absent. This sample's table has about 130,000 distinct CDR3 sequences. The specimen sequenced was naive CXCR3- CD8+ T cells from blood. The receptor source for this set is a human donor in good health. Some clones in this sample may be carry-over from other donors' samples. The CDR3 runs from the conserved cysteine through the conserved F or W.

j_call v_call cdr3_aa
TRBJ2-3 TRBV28 CASSLRTGYTDTQYF
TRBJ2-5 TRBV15 CATSNRDKGETQYF
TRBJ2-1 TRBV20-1 CSATASGSNEQFF
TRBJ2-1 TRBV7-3 CASTLSGVNEQFF
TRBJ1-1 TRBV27 CASTARGGVTEAFF
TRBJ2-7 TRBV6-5 CASSYTPGAYEQYF
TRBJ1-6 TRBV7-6 CASSLRSIGGILNSPLHF
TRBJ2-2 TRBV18 CASSPPEAGELFF
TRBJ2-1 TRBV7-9 CASSLDQRGEQFF
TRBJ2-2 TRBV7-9 CATGALRAKTNTGELFF
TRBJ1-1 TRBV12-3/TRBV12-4 CASSFEGSTEAFF
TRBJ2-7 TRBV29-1 CSVEVLGDNVEQYF
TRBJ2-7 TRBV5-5 CASSRTPGQGYEQYF
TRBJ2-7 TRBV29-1 CSVEYTNSYEQYF
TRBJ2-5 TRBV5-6 CASSLSKTQYF
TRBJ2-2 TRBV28 CASSRDRNTGELFF
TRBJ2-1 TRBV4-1 CASSLGWALDEQFF
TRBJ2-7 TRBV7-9 CASSSSAREQYF
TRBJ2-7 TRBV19 CASSMGREAYEQYF
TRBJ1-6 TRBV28 CASSTLRDRVSPLHF
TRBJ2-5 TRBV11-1 CASSSRPFPETQYF
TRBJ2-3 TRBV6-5 CASSKRLAGSTDTQYF
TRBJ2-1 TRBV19 CASSIDLWQGSYNEQFF
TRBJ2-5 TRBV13 CASSSSEEKETQYF
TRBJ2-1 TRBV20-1 CSAGGASGRAIDNEQFF
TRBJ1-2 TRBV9 CASSSPGLNYGYTF
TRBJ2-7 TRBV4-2 CASSQEAQGISYEQYF
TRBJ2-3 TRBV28 CASSPQPGADTQYF
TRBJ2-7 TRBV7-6 CASSSGPRVYEQYF